The 21 T cell receptor beta chains reported below all come from one sample, sequenced in a study of T cells in Graves' hyperthyroidism and ophthalmopathy. RNA transcripts gave rise to amplified TCR beta CDR3 regions. In the first-round RT-PCR of the TCR CDR3, the HTBI primer set was used. TCRdb ran MiXCR on the multiplex PCR reads and lists one entry per CDR3 protein. The sample holds over 200,000 distinct CDR3 sequences, roughly 15% seen once. Sequencing input: blood. The receptors derive from a woman aged 40 to 50 with Graves' hyperthyroidism that later progressed to Graves' ophthalmopathy.

This clonotype was counted ten times or more. The chain combines TRBV20-1 with TRBJ2-3; D uncertain. This CDR3 region has 13 residues. Germline-derived CDR1 and CDR2 are DFQATT and SNEGSKA (reference sequence). V shed 1 base and J shed 4 bases, with 9 bases lying between them. In DNA form, the CDR3 reads TGCAGTGCTAGAGGTCGACTGTCAGATACGCAGTATTTT. This codes for CSARGRLSDTQYF.

The rearrangement links TRBV2 to TRBJ2-7; 13 nucleotides line up with TRBD2. J was trimmed by 2 bases and V by 5 bases; bases with no gene match: 6. This CDR3 has 16 residues. CDR1 and CDR2 (germline): SNHLY, FYNNEI. Here the CDR3 DNA reads TGTGCCAGCAGTCCCTCCGGACTAGCGGGGGCCTACGAGCAGTACTTC. It is translated as CASSPSGLAGAYEQYF.

This clonotype has at least ten counts. The chain joins TRBV28 to TRBJ2-7; D not resolved. V dropped 5 bases and J dropped 6 bases, with 11 bases sitting between them. Germline CDR1 reads MDHEN; CDR2 reads SYDVKM. The CDR3 extends over 12 amino acids. This chain's CDR3 is CASSMGRVEQYF. In nucleotides, the CDR3 is TGTGCCAGCAGTATGGGTCGGGTCGAGCAGTACTTC.

The V gene is TRBV7-2, the J gene TRBJ2-2; 10 bases match TRBD2. V lost 2 bases, J lost 5 bases, and 2 bases stayed unmatched. The CDR3 spans 15 residues. The germline V gene encodes CDR1 SGHTA and CDR2 FQGNSA. The CDR3 sequence: CASSLLAGDTGELFF. As DNA, the CDR3 is TGTGCCAGCAGCTTACTAGCGGGAGATACCGGGGAGCTGTTTTTT.

Many counts were recorded for this clonotype. This chain links TRBV18 with TRBJ2-7; D may be TRBD1 (5 bases). Germline CDR1 is KGHSH and CDR2 is LQKENI. This CDR3 contains 16 residues. V lost 3 bases, J lost 2 bases, and 17 bases lay in between. The CDR3 nucleotides read TGTGCCAGCTCACCTCGGCAGGGTTTGGGTCCCTACGAGCAGTACTTC. Residues: CASSPRQGLGPYEQYF.

Comment on this clonotype: A much larger clone differs from this one at a single base, so this may be a read error. This chain connects TRBV5-1 to TRBJ1-4, with D tentatively TRBD1 (5 bases). Germline values: CDR1 SGHRS, CDR2 YFSETQ. The CDR3 covers 15 residues. The CDR3 DNA sequence: TGCGCCTGCAGCTTGTTAGGGACGCAAGGTGAAAAACTGTTTTTT. It codes for CACSLLGTQGEKLFF.

The chain has TRBV6-1 and TRBJ1-6; D is unclear. Germline V lookup: CDR1 MNHNS, CDR2 SASEGT. The CDR3 runs 14 residues. V was shortened by 7 bases and J by 7 bases, with 14 bases between the two germline ends. This chain's CDR3 is CASKMTATNSPLHF. CDR3 in DNA: TGTGCCAGCAAGATGACGGCAACCAATTCACCCCTCCACTTT.

A few counts support this clonotype. At one boundary the junction diverges from the germline segment, which might be a read error. V is TRBV28 and J is TRBJ2-5, with D possibly being TRBD2 (7 bases). Per germline, CDR1 MDHEN and CDR2 SYDVKM. The CDR3 is made up of 14 amino acids. The CDR3 protein is CASSLTGRAAHGDF. CDR3 coding DNA: TGTGCCAGCAGTTTAACAGGGAGGGCAGCACATGGGGACTTC.

This clonotype was seen many times. The chain has TRBV7-9 and TRBJ2-7, with D tentatively TRBD1 (6 bases). Trimming took off 1 base at V and 2 bases at J, with 9 bases between the two ends. The germline CDR1 and CDR2 sequences are SEHNR and FQNEAQ (reference sequence). This CDR3 spans 14 amino acids. The DNA of the CDR3 is TGTGCCAGCAGCTTAGGTGGACAGCCCTACGAGCAGTACTTC. This gives the protein CASSLGGQPYEQYF.

This clonotype came up many times. V is TRBV12-3 or TRBV12-4 and J is TRBJ2-1; 7 bases are a match to TRBD2. CDR3 length equals 14 residues. Losses at the gene ends were 6 bases for V and 5 bases for J; bases not matched to a gene: 7. CDR3 protein: CASRVGTTNNEQFF. CDR3 nucleotides: TGTGCCAGCAGAGTCGGGACTACTAACAATGAGCAGTTCTTC.

This clonotype appeared a few times. The V call is TRBV28, the J call TRBJ2-7; TRBD2 matches at 11 bases. V shed 6 bases and J 4 bases; nucleotides not matched to a gene: 11. The CDR3 covers 16 residues. Germline values: CDR1 MDHEN, CDR2 SYDVKM. CDR3 DNA: TGTGCCAGCAGCCAAGCCGCTAGCGGGAGGAAATACGAGCAGTACTTC. Encoded protein: CASSQAASGRKYEQYF.

As to this clonotype: With a much larger clone just one base away, this may be a read error. The chain carries TRBV27 and TRBJ2-1; a weak D match, TRBD2 (5 bases). Germline-derived CDR1 and CDR2 are MNHEY and SMNVEV (reference sequence). The CDR3 is 16 residues long. V dropped 6 bases and J dropped 4 bases, with 19 bases sitting between them. The CDR3, as DNA: TGTGCCAGCAGGCCCCCACGTGGTAGCGCTTACAATGAGCAGTTCTTC. Residues: CASRPPRGSAYNEQFF.

This clonotype was seen repeatedly, ten times or more. The rearrangement uses TRBV27 and TRBJ2-1, with 12 positions matching TRBD2. Germline CDR1 is MNHEY and CDR2 is SMNVEV (reference sequence). The CDR3 length is 16 residues. V shed 8 bases and J 8 bases; nucleotides not matched to a gene: 13. The CDR3 sequence: CASAQRLAGGMYEQFF. CDR3 nucleotide sequence: TGTGCCAGCGCTCAGAGGCTAGCGGGAGGGATGTATGAGCAGTTCTTC.

The chain employs TRBV7-3 and TRBJ2-1; either TRBD1 or TRBD2 may supply D (5 bases each). Trimming pared 5 bases from V and 2 bases from J, leaving 13 bases between. Germline values: CDR1 SGHTA, CDR2 FQGTGA. The CDR3 runs to 15 residues. As DNA, the CDR3 is TGTGCCAGCAGCCGGGACCAGAGCCCCTACAATGAGCAGTTCTTC. Its protein is CASSRDQSPYNEQFF.

Regarding this clonotype: The junction shows a germline mismatch at one end, possibly a read error. CDR3 bases: TGTGCCAGCAGCTCCCCGGGGGGTCTGAGGGAGACCCAGTCCTTC. Protein: CASSSPGGLRETQSF. The V gene is TRBV5-5, the J gene TRBJ2-5; TRBD2 aligns across 7 bases. The CDR3 totals 15 residues. Germline V gene lookup returns CDR1 SGHKS and CDR2 YYEKEE (reference sequence).

This clonotype showed up just a few times. The rearrangement joins TRBV4-1 to TRBJ1-2; 7 bases line up with TRBD1. Germline V gene data show CDR1 as MGHRA and CDR2 as YSYEKL. Trimming at V came to 4 bases and at J to 4 bases, leaving 6 bases not matched to a gene. The CDR3 is 14 residues long. The CDR3 bases are TGCGCCAGCAGCCCGACCGGGACAGTCTATGGCTACACCTTC. As protein: CASSPTGTVYGYTF.

This clonotype appeared a few times. The chain links TRBV28 to TRBJ1-2; D remains unclear. There are 14 residues in the CDR3. CDR1 MDHEN and CDR2 SYDVKM come from the germline V gene. The ends were cut back, 5 bases at V and 1 base at J, with 11 bases in the middle. CDR3 DNA: TGTGCCAGCAGTGTACAACTCAATAACTATGGCTACACCTTC. Its translation is CASSVQLNNYGYTF.

The chain joins TRBV7-6 to TRBJ1-4; 7 bases are a match to TRBD1. V lost 5 bases and J lost 3; bases outside the gene matches: 6. CDR1 is SGHVS and CDR2 is FNYEAQ in the germline V gene. The CDR3 is made up of 15 amino acids. CDR3: CASSLQGLPNEKLFF. CDR3 nucleotides: TGTGCCAGCAGCCTACAGGGGCTCCCTAATGAAAAACTGTTTTTT.

J is TRBJ2-5 and V is TRBV4-1, with D uncertain. The V gene lost 5 bases and the J gene lost 2 bases, with 12 bases spanning the gap. Germline CDR1 reads MGHRA; CDR2 reads YSYEKL. The length of the CDR3 is 14 residues. CDR3 sequence: CASSSPGLQETQYF. In DNA form, the CDR3 reads TGCGCCAGCAGCTCACCGGGCTTGCAAGAGACCCAGTACTTC.

This clonotype was recorded at least ten times. The J gene is TRBJ2-5, the V gene TRBV19; 12 bases are shared with TRBD2. With 8 bases clipped from V and 2 bases from J, the junction kept 0 bases outside the gene matches. The germline V gene encodes CDR1 LNHDA and CDR2 SQIVND (reference sequence). The CDR3 runs to 13 residues. The CDR3: CASGLAGQETQYF. CDR3 nucleotides: TGTGCCAGTGGACTAGCGGGACAAGAGACCCAGTACTTC.

This clonotype was counted ten times or more. This chain uses TRBV28 with TRBJ1-1, with D perhaps TRBD1 (5 bases). The V end was cut by 7 bases, the J end by 4 bases, with 25 bases between. The germline gives CDR1 MDHEN, CDR2 SYDVKM. This CDR3 has 17 amino acids. In DNA, the CDR3 is TGTGCCAGCAAATCGGCCGGAGATTCGGGGGTGGGCACTGAAGCTTTCTTT. Its translation is CASKSAGDSGVGTEAFF.